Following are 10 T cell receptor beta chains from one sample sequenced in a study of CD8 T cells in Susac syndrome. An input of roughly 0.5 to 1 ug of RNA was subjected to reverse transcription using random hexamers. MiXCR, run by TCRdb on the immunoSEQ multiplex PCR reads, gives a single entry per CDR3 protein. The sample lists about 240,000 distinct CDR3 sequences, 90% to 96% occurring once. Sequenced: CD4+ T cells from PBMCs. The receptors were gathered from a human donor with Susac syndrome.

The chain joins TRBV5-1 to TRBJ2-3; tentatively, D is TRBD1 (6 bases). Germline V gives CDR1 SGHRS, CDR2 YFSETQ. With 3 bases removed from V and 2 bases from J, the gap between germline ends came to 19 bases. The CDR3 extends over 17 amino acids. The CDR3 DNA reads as TGCGCCAGCAGCTCGGGGCTCCTGACAGGACTCACAGATACGCAGTATTTT. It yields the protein CASSSGLLTGLTDTQYF.

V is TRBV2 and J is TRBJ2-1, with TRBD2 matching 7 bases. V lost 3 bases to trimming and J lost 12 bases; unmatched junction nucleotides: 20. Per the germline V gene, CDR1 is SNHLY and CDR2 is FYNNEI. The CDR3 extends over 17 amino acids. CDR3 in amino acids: CASSERLASRSSGGQFF. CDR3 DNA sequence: TGTGCCAGCAGTGAGCGACTAGCCAGCCGGTCGTCGGGAGGGCAGTTCTTC.

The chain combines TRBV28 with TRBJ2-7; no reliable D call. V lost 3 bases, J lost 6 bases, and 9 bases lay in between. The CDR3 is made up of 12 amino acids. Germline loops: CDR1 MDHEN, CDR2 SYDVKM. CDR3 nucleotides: TGTGCCAGCAGTTTTATCCGAGGCGAGCAGTACTTC. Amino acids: CASSFIRGEQYF.

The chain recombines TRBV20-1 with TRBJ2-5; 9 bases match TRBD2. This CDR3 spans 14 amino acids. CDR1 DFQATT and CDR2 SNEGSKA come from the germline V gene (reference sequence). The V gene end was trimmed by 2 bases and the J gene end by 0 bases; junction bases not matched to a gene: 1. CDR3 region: CSARLAGHQETQYF. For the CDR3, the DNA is TGCAGTGCTAGACTAGCGGGGCACCAAGAGACCCAGTACTTC.

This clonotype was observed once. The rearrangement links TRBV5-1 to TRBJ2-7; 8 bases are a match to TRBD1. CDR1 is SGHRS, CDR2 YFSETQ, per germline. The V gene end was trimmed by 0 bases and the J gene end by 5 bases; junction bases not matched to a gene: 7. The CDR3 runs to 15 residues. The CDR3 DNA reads TGCGCCAGCAGCTTGGAAGGACAGGGCGGAAACGAGCAGTACTTC. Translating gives CASSLEGQGGNEQYF.

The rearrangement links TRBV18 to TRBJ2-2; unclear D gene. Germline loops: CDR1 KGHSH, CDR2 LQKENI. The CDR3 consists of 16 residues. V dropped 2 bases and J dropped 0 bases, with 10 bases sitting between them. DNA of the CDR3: TGTGCCAGCTCACCAGGACGGACCTCGAACACCGGGGAGCTGTTTTTT. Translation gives CASSPGRTSNTGELFF.

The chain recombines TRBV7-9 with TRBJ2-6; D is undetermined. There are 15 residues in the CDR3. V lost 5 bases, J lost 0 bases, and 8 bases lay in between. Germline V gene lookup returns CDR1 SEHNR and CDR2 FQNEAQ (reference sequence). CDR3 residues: CASSLHSSGANVLTF. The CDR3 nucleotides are TGTGCCAGCAGCCTACATAGCTCTGGGGCCAACGTCCTGACTTTC.

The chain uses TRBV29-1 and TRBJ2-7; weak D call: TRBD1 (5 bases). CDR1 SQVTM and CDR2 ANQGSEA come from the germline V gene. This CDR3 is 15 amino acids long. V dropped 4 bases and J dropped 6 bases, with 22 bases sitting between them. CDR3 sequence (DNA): TGCAGCGTTGGGCAGGGAACACCTTACCTACGCGAGCAGTACTTC. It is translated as CSVGQGTPYLREQYF.

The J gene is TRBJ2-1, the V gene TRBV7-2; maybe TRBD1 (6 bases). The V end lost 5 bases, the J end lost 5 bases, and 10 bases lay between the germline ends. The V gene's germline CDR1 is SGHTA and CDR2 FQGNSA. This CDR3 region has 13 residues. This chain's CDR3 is CASSRYRDNEQFF. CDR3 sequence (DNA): TGTGCCAGCAGCCGATACAGGGACAATGAGCAGTTCTTC.

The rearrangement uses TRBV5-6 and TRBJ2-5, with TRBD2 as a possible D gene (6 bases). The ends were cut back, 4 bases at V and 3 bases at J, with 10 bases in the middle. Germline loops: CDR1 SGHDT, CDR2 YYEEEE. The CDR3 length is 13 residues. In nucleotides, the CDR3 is TGTGCCAGCAGCCCCGGACTAAAAGAGACCCAGTACTTC. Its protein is CASSPGLKETQYF.